The rows below give T cell receptor beta chains drawn from one sample of a study of T cell responses to AZD1222 COVID-19 vaccine. Method: immunoSEQ multiplex PCR; TCRdb's copy keeps in-frame clones and lacks some. Of some 200,000 clones in the sample, 85% to 95% were seen once. This specimen was peripheral blood, taken on day 0 of AZD1222 vaccination. These receptor sequences come from an adult in good health. The CDR3 runs from the conserved cysteine through the conserved F or W.

v_gene	j_gene	CDR3aa
TRBV6-5	TRBJ1-2	CAIYRQGISYGYTF
TRBV30	TRBJ1-3	CAWTLEGQTGNTIYF
TRBV19	TRBJ1-2	CASSARGRDGYTF
TRBV11-1	TRBJ1-2	CASSLQGGRGYTF
TRBV5-4	TRBJ1-2	CASSLGRSMSYGYTF
TRBV7-2	TRBJ1-1	CASSLLLTEAFF
TRBV6-5	TRBJ1-1	CASSYSSSNTEAFF
TRBV19	TRBJ1-1	CASSWENTEAFF
TRBV4-3	TRBJ1-1	CASSPPGNTEAFF
TRBV6-6	TRBJ2-5	CASSRYPHLYGGETQYF
TRBV9	TRBJ2-2	CASRTGNTMTGELFF
TRBV15	TRBJ2-7	CATSRGGEDEQYF
TRBV19	TRBJ2-7	CASRPGTSVYEQYF
TRBV6-4	TRBJ1-6	CASSDPLGQGISCPLHF
TRBV28	TRBJ1-2	CASSSTGSGNGYTF
TRBV5-4	TRBJ1-2	CASSKGQGAPGYTF
TRBV2	TRBJ1-2	CASSPYGTGIDYGYTF
TRBV7-9	TRBJ2-1	CASSLGGIRNEQFF
TRBV19	TRBJ1-2	CASRRDGLNYGYTF
TRBV10-3	TRBJ2-5	CAISESRGGETQYF
TRBV18	TRBJ2-1	CASSGGTISYNEQFF
TRBV7-9	TRBJ1-2	CASSPRGQDGYTF
TRBV19	TRBJ2-7	CASSRTRDWSYEQYF
TRBV12-5	TRBJ2-2	CASGLVHTEQYTGELFF
TRBV3-1/TRBV3-2	TRBJ2-1	CASSRGGLATNEQFF
TRBV5-4	TRBJ1-2	CASSPDREGDYTF
TRBV12-5	TRBJ2-5	CASGLPQGNGRRGSQYF
TRBV20-1	TRBJ2-5	CSSGEETQYF
TRBV5-4	TRBJ2-5	CASSLAVGGGQETQYF
TRBV6-1	TRBJ1-5	CASSEGTLRGQPQHF
TRBV11-2	TRBJ1-1	CASSQTGGNTEAFF
TRBV7-2	TRBJ1-6	CASSQDGWNSPLHF
TRBV19	TRBJ1-2	CASSLQGAAGYTF
TRBV23-1	TRBJ1-2	CASSHQIDTGIAGFYGYTF
TRBV18	TRBJ2-5	CASVGLEETQYF
TRBV24-1	TRBJ2-2	CATSDPTGTVTGELFF
TRBV5-6	TRBJ2-7	CASSFFGAGSSYEQYF
TRBV11-2	TRBJ2-5	CASSSIEGQGKTQYF
TRBV6-2/TRBV6-3	TRBJ1-5	CASSYSAGLVENQPQHF
TRBV7-9	TRBJ1-4	CASSPGAVANEKLFF
TRBV28	TRBJ2-3	CASSSGQGVDTQYF
TRBV19	TRBJ1-3	CASSMAGDWAGNTIYF
TRBV19	TRBJ1-2	CASSILNSPKYGYTF
TRBV12-3/TRBV12-4	TRBJ2-5	CASSLVYWETQYF